A single sample is the source of the 9 T cell receptor beta chains below, sequenced in a study of shared clonotypes between healthy human individuals. The data were produced by immunoSEQ multiplex PCR, yet TCRdb's version contains in-frame clones alone and is incomplete. This sample has approximately 600,000 clones; around 95% occur once, and the top ten carry about 0.11%. CD45RO-negative CD8 cells positively selected for CCR7 made up the naive population, which excluded terminally differentiated effector memory CD45RA+ cells. The sequenced material came from naive CD8+ T cells sorted from blood. The receptors derive from a woman in her twenties or thirties in good health.

J is TRBJ2-7 and V is TRBV19, with D uncertain. The CDR3 is made up of 13 amino acids. V lost 2 bases, J lost 5 bases, and 10 bases lay in between. In germline, CDR1 is LNHDA, CDR2 SQIVND (reference sequence). CDR3 sequence (DNA): TGTGCCAGTAGTATAATGGACCTACACGAGCAGTACTTC. Its protein product is CASSIMDLHEQYF.

This chain joins TRBV2 and TRBJ1-1; 9 bases line up with TRBD1. J was trimmed by 4 bases and V by 6 bases; bases with no gene match: 6. Per the germline V gene, CDR1 is SNHLY and CDR2 is FYNNEI. CDR3 length: 14 residues. CDR3 in DNA: TGTGCCAGCAGAGTGGGACAGGGAGTCACTGAAGCTTTCTTT. Its protein is CASRVGQGVTEAFF.

This clone has a single count. This chain joins TRBV4-1 and TRBJ2-5; D may be TRBD2 (5 bases). The better agreement between TRBJ2-7 and the DNA end casts doubt on the J call. The CDR3 spans 14 residues. CDR1 is MGHRA and CDR2 is YSYEKL in the germline V gene. CDR3 in DNA: TGCGCCAGCAGCCAATATACCGGGGCCTACGAGCAGTACTTC. This sequence encodes CASSQYTGAYEQYF.

In DNA, the CDR3 is TGTGCCAGCAGTGAATACATGGGGGATACGCAGTATTTT. Translation gives CASSEYMGDTQYF. V and J are TRBV2 and TRBJ2-3, with no clear D. Germline CDR1 and CDR2: SNHLY and FYNNEI. This CDR3 region has 13 residues. The V end lost 2 bases, the J end lost 6 bases, and 9 bases lay between the germline ends.

The genes are TRBV27 and TRBJ2-2; no definite D call. Trimming shortened V by 1 base and J by 3 bases, and 6 bases separated the two germline ends. Germline CDR1 and CDR2: MNHEY and SMNVEV (reference sequence). The CDR3 length is 14 residues. CDR3 bases: TGTGCCAGCAGTTTATACTCTTACACCGGGGAGCTGTTTTTT. Its protein is CASSLYSYTGELFF.

The chain joins TRBV7-6 to TRBJ2-3, with D perhaps matching TRBD1 (5 bases). V dropped 1 base and J dropped 0 bases, with 8 bases sitting between them. This CDR3 has 15 amino acids. Germline-derived CDR1 and CDR2 are SGHVS and FNYEAQ. The CDR3 loop is CASSLEQGSTDTQYF. The CDR3, as DNA: TGTGCCAGCAGCTTAGAGCAGGGTAGCACAGATACGCAGTATTTT.

The V gene is TRBV15, the J gene TRBJ1-1; perhaps TRBD1 as D (5 bases). The CDR3 is 15 amino acids. The germline V gene has CDR1 LNHNV and CDR2 YYDKDF (reference sequence). V gave up 2 bases and J gave up 1 base, with 11 bases separating them. CDR3 residues: CATSRPFDRNTEAFF. The DNA for the CDR3 is TGTGCCACCAGCAGACCATTTGACAGGAACACTGAAGCTTTCTTT.

The CDR3 sequence is CASSFLPGLAPDNPSTDTQYF. The CDR3 bases are TGTGCCAGCAGTTTCCTACCCGGACTAGCGCCGGATAACCCTAGCACAGATACGCAGTATTTT. This rearrangement joins TRBV27 to TRBJ2-3, with 9 bases lining up with TRBD2. V trimming: 3 bases; J trimming: 0 bases; junction bases outside the gene matches: 19. The CDR3 length is 21 residues. Per germline, CDR1 MNHEY and CDR2 SMNVEV (reference sequence).

Worth noting for this clone: A much larger clonotype is one base distant, so this may be a read error. Additional DNA sequences in this sample encode the identical CDR3. The chain couples TRBV5-6 to TRBJ1-1; no firm D call. From germline, CDR1 is SGHDT and CDR2 YYEEEE. V was clipped by 1 base and J by 3 bases, with 1 base between them. This CDR3 has 11 amino acids. In nucleotides, the CDR3 is TGTGCCAGCAGCTTGTACACTGAAGCTTTCTTT. It encodes CASSLYTEAFF.